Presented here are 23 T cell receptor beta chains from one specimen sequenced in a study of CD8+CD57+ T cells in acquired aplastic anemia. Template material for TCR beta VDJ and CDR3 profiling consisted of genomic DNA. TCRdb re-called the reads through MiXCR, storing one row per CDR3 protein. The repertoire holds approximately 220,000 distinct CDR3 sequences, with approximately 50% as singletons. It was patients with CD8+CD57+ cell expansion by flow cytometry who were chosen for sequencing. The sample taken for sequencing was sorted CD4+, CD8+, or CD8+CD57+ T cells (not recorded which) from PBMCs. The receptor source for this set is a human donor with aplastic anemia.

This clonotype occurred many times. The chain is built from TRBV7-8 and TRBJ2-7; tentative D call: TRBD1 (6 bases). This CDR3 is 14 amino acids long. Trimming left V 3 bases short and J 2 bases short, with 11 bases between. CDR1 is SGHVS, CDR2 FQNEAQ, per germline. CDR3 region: CASSFDRIPYEQYF. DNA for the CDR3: TGTGCCAGCAGCTTTGACAGGATTCCCTACGAGCAGTACTTC.

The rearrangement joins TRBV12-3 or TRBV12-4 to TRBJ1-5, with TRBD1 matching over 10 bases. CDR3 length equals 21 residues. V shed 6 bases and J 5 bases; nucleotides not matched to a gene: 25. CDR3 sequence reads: CASSPDPPGTGDIRPHQPQHF. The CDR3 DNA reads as TGTGCCAGCAGCCCCGATCCCCCCGGGACAGGGGATATTCGGCCGCATCAGCCCCAGCATTTT.

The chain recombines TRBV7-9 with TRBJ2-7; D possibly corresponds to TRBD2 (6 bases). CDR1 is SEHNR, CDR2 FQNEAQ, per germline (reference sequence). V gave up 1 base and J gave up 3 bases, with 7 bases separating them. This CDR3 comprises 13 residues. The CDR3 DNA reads TGTGCCAGCAGCTTAGGGACTAACTACGAGCAGTACTTC. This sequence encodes CASSLGTNYEQYF.

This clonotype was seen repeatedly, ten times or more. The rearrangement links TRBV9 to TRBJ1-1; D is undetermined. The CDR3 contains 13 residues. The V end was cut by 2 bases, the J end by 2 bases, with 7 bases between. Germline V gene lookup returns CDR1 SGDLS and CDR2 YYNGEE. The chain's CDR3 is CASSVGSNTEAFF. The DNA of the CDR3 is TGTGCCAGCAGCGTGGGCAGCAACACTGAAGCTTTCTTT.

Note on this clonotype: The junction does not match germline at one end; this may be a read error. As DNA, the CDR3 is TGTGCCAGCAGAGAAGGGACCAGCACAGATACGCAGTATTTT. Translated, it gives CASREGTSTDTQYF. This rearrangement joins TRBV2 to TRBJ2-3; D is perhaps TRBD1 or TRBD2 (5 bases each). The CDR3 is made up of 14 amino acids. Germline CDR1 SNHLY, CDR2 FYNNEI.

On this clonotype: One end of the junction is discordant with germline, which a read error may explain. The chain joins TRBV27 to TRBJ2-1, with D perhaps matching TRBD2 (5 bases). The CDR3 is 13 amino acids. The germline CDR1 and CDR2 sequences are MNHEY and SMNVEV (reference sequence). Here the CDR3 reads CASSAGRLNGQFF. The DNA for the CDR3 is TGTGCCAGCAGTGCGGGCCGCCTGAATGGGCAGTTCTTC.

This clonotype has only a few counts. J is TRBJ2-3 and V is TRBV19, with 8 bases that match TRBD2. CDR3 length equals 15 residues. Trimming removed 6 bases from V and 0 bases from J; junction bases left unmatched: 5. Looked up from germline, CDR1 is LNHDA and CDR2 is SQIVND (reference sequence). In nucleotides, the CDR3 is TGTGCCAGTAGGTCGGGGGGGGCGAGCACAGATACGCAGTATTTT. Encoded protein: CASRSGGASTDTQYF.

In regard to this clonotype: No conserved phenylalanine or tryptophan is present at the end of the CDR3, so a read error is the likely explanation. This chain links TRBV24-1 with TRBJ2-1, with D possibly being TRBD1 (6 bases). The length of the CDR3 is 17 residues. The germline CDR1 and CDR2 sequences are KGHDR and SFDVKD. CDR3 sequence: CATSEGTPVSSCNEQFS. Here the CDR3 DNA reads TGTGCCACCAGTGAAGGGACACCAGTCAGCTCCTGCAATGAGCAGTTCTCC.

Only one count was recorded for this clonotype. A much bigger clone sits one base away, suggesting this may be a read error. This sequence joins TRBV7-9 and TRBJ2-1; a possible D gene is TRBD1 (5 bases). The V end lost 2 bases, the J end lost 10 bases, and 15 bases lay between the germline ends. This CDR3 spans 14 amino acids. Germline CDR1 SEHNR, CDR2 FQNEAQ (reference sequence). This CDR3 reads CASSLWSGLDEQFF. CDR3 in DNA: TGTGCCAGCAGCTTATGGTCAGGGTTGGACGAGCAGTTCTTC. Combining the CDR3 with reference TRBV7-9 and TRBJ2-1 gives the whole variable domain DTGVSQNPRHKITKRGQNVTFRCDPISEHNRLYWYRQTLGQGPEFLTYFQNEAQLEKSRLLSDRFSAERPKGSFSTLEIQRTEQGDSAMYLCASSLWSGLDEQFFGPGTRLTVL.

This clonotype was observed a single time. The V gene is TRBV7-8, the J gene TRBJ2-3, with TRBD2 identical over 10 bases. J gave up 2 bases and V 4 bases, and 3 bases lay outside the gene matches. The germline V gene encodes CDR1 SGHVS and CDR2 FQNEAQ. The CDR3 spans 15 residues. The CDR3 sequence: CASSWSGGATDTQYF. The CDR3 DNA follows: TGTGCCAGCAGCTGGAGCGGGGGGGCCACAGATACGCAGTATTTT.

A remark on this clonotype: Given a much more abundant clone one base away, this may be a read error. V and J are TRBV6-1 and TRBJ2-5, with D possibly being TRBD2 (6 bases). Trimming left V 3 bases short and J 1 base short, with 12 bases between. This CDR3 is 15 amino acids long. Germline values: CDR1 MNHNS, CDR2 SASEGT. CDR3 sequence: CASSEGGGVQETQYF. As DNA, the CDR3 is TGTGCCAGCAGTGAGGGTGGCGGGGTCCAAGAGACCCAGTACTTC.

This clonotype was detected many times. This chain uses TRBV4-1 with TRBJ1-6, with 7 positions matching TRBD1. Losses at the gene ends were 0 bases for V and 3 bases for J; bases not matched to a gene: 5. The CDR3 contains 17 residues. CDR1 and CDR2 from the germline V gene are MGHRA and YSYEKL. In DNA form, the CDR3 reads TGCGCCAGCAGCCAAGAAGCGTCAGGGGGCTATAATTCACCCCTCCACTTT. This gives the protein CASSQEASGGYNSPLHF.

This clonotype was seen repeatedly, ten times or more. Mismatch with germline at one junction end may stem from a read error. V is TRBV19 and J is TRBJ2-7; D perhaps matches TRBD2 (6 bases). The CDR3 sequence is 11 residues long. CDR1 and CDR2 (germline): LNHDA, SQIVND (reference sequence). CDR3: CVSSGGSEQYF. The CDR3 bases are TGTGTCAGTAGTGGGGGGAGCGAGCAGTACTTC.

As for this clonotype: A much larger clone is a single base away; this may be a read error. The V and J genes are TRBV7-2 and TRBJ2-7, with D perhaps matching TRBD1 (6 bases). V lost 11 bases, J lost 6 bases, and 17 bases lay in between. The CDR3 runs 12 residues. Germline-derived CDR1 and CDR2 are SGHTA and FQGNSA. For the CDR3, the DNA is TGTGCCTGGGCCGAAACAGGGAGCGAGCAGTACTTC. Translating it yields CAWAETGSEQYF.

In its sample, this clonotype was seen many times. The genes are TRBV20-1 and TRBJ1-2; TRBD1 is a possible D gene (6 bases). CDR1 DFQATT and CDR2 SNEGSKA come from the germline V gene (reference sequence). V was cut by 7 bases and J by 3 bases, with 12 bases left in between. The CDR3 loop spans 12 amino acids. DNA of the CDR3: TGCAGTGTCAGGGACACCGACTATGGCTACACCTTC. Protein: CSVRDTDYGYTF.

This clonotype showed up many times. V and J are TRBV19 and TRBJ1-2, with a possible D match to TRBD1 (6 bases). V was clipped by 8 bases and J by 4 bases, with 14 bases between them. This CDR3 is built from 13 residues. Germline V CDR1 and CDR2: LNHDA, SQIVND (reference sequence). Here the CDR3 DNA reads TGTGCCAGTCGACTGGGGGCTAGCTATGGCTACACCTTC. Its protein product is CASRLGASYGYTF.

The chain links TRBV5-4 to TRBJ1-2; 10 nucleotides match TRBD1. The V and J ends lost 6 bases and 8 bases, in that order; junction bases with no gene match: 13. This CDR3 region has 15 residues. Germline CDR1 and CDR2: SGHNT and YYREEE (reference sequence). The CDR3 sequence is CASTNRGQGGRGYTF. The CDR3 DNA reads TGTGCCAGCACCAACAGAGGACAGGGGGGAAGAGGCTACACCTTC.

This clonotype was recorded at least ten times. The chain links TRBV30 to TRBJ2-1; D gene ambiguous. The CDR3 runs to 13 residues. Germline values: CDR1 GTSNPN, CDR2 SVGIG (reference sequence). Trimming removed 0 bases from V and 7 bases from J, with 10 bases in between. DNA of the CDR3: TGTGCCTGGAGTGTAGGGTGGGGTAATGAGCAGTTCTTC. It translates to CAWSVGWGNEQFF.

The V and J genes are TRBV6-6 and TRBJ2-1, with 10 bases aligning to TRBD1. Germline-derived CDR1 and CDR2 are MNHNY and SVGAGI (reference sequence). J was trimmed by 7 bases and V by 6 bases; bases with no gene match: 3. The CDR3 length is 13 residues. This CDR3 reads CASRWTGGNEQFF. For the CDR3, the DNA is TGTGCCAGCAGATGGACAGGGGGGAATGAGCAGTTCTTC.

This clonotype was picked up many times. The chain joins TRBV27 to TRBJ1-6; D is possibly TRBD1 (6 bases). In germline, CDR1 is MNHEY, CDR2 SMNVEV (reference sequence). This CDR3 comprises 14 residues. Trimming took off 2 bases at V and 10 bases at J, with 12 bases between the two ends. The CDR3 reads CASSLGGLWSPLHF. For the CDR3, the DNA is TGTGCCAGCAGTTTAGGGGGGCTATGGTCACCCCTCCACTTT.

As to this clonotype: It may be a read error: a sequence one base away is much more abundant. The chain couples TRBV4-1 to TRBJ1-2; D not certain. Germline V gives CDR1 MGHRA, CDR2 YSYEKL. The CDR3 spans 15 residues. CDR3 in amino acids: CTSSQEFPFVNGYTF. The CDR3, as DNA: TGCACCAGCAGCCAAGAATTTCCTTTCGTAAATGGCTACACCTTC.

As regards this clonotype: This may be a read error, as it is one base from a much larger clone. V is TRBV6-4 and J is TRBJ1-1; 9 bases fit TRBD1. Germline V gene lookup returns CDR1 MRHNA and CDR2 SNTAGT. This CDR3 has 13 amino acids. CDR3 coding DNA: TGTGCCAGCAGGGGACAGGGAGTGACTGGAGCTTTCTTT. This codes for CASRGQGVTGAFF.

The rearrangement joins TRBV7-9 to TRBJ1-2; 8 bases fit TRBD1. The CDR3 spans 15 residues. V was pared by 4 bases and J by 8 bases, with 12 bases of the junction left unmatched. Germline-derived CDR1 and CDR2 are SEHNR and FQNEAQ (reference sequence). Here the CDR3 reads CASSSSGQVPGGYTF. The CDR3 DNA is TGTGCCAGCAGCTCCTCGGGACAGGTGCCTGGAGGCTACACCTTC.